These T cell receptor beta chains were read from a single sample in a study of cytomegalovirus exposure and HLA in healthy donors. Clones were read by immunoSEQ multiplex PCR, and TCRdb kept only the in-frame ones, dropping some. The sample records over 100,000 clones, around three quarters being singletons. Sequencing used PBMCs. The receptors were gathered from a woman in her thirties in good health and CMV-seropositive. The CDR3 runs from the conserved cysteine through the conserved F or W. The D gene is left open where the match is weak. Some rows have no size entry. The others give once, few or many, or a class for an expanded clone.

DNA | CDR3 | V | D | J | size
TGTGCCAGTAGTATGGGGAGCGGGCGTAGCTCCTACAATGAGCAGTTCTTC | CASSMGSGRSSYNEQFF | TRBV19 | - | TRBJ2-1 | -
TGTGCCAGCACAGGACAGGGGCGAGGTACGCAGTATTTT | CASTGQGRGTQYF | TRBV2 | TRBD1 | TRBJ2-3 | -
TGTGCCAGCAAGCGGGGACAGGAGTCCTACGAGCAGTACTTC | CASKRGQESYEQYF | TRBV6-1 | - | TRBJ2-7 | few
TGCGCCAGCAGCCCGGGACCGGGGAGCGGGGAGCAGTACTTC | CASSPGPGSGEQYF | TRBV5-1 | - | TRBJ2-7 | -
TGTGCCAGCAGCTTGGTTCTGACAGGTCATGGCTACACCTTC | CASSLVLTGHGYTF | TRBV5-6 | - | TRBJ1-2 | -
TGTGCCAGTAGTGCCGGGGGGCCCTGGTACGAGCAGTACTTC | CASSAGGPWYEQYF | TRBV27 | - | TRBJ2-7 | -
TGTGCCACCAGCAGCTTGCTCCCTAGAGGCTCCTACGAGCAGTACTTC | CATSSLLPRGSYEQYF | TRBV15 | - | TRBJ2-7 | -
TGTGCCAGCAGCGTAACGGGGTTAGCGGGGGGCCCATATGACACAGATACGCAGTATTTT | CASSVTGLAGGPYDTDTQYF | TRBV9 | TRBD2 | TRBJ2-3 | -
TGTGCCAGCTCACTCCCGGGACAGGGGACGGGCGAGCAGTACTTC | CASSLPGQGTGEQYF | TRBV18 | TRBD1 | TRBJ2-7 | -
TGTGCCAGCAAAGCGGGGTCACTCAATGGGGAATATGGCTACACCTTC | CASKAGSLNGEYGYTF | TRBV28 | - | TRBJ1-2 | -
TGCGCCAGCAGCCTGACAGGGTATCCAGATACGCAGTATTTT | CASSLTGYPDTQYF | TRBV4-1 | TRBD1 | TRBJ2-3 | -